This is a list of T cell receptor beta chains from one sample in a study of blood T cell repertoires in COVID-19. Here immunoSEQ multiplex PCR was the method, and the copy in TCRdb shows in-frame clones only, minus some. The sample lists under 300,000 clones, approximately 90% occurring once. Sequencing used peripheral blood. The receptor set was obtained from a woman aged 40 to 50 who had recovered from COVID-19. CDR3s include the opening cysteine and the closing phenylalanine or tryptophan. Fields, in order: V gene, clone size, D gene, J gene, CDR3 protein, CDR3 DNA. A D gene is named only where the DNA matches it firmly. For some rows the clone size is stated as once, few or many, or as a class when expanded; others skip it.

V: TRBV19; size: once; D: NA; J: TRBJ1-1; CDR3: CASSIDRDKKGLNTEAFF; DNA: TGTGCCAGTAGTATAGATCGGGACAAAAAAGGGTTGAACACTGAAGCTTTCTTT
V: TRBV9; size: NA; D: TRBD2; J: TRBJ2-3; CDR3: CASSVDPTSGRYGTDTQYF; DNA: TGTGCCAGCAGCGTAGATCCCACTAGCGGGAGGTATGGGACAGATACGCAGTATTTT
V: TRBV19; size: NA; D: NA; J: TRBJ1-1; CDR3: CASRAPGLTEAFF; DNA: TGTGCCAGTAGGGCGCCAGGTCTTACTGAAGCTTTCTTT
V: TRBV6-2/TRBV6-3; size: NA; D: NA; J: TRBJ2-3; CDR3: CASSSPLELGDTQYF; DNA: TGTGCCAGCAGTTCCCCACTAGAACTGGGCGATACGCAGTATTTT
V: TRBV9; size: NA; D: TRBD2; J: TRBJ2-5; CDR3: CASSLGGWGLAGVGTQYF; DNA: TGTGCCAGCAGCCTAGGGGGATGGGGACTAGCGGGAGTAGGGACCCAGTACTTC
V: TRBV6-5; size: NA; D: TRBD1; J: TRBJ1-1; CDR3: CASSQQGDTEAFF; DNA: TGTGCCAGCAGCCAACAGGGGGACACTGAAGCTTTCTTT
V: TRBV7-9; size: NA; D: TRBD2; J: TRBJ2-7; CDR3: CASSKAVAGVRSYEQYF; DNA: TGTGCCAGCAGCAAGGCGGTAGCGGGAGTGAGGTCCTACGAGCAGTACTTC
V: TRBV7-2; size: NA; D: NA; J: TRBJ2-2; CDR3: CASIPEFTGELFF; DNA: TGTGCCAGCATCCCGGAGTTCACCGGGGAGCTGTTTTTT
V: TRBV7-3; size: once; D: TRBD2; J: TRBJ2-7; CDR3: CASSPGAGGYEQYF; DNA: TGTGCCAGCAGCCCTGGGGCGGGAGGCTACGAGCAGTACTTC
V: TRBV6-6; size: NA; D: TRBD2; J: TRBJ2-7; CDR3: CASTRLAATSEQYF; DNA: TGTGCCAGCACCCGACTAGCGGCGACTTCAGAGCAGTACTTC
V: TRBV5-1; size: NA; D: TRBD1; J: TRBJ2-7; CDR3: CASSLTGGTYEQYF; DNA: TGCGCCAGCAGCTTAACAGGGGGAACCTACGAGCAGTACTTC
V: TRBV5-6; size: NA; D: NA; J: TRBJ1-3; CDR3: CASSPPGGGNTIYF; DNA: TGTGCCAGCAGCCCGCCGGGTGGAGGAAACACCATATATTTT
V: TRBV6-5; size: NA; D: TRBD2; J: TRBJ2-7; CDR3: CASRGGYEQYF; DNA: TGTGCCAGCCGGGGGGGCTACGAGCAGTACTTC
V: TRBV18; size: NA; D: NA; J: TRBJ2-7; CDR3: CASSPDYSYEQYF; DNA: TGTGCCAGCTCACCAGACTACTCCTACGAGCAGTACTTC
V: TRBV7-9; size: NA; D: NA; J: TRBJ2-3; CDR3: CASSPQADTQYF; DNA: TGTGCCAGCAGCCCCCAGGCAGATACGCAGTATTTT
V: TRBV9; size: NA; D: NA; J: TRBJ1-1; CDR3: CASSVGGQGSTEAFF; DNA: TGTGCCAGCAGCGTCGGGGGGCAGGGGAGCACTGAAGCTTTCTTT
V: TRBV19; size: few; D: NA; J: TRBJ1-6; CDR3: CASSPNHGDSPLHF; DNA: TGTGCCAGTAGTCCAAACCACGGGGATTCACCCCTCCACTTT
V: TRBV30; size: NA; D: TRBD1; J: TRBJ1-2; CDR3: CATSRDSYGYTF; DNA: TGTGCCACGTCCCGGGACAGCTATGGCTACACCTTC
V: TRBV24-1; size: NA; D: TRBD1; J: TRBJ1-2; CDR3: CATSDATGAYYGYTF; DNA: TGTGCCACCAGTGATGCCACAGGGGCGTACTATGGCTACACCTTC
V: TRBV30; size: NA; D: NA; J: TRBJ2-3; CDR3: CAWSRLRQGLPRADTQYF; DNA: TGTGCCTGGAGTAGACTCCGACAGGGACTGCCCAGGGCAGATACGCAGTATTTT
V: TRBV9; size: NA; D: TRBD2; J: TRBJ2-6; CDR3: CASSPRPGGGVSSGANVLTF; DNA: TGTGCCAGCAGCCCCCGACCGGGGGGGGGCGTAAGCTCTGGGGCCAACGTCCTGACTTTC
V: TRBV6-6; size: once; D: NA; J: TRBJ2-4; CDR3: CASSHASGRGAKNIQYF; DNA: TGTGCCAGCAGTCACGCTAGCGGCAGGGGAGCCAAAAACATTCAGTACTTC
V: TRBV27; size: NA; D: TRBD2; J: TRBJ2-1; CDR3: CASSLGGRGDGEQFF; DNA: TGTGCCAGCAGTTTAGGCGGGAGAGGGGACGGGGAGCAGTTCTTC
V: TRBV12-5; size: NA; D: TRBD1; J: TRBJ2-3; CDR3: CASGPPGTGGPDTQYF; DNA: TGTGCTAGTGGTCCCCCGGGGACAGGGGGCCCAGATACGCAGTATTTT
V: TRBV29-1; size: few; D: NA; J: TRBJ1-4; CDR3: CSVGGELEEKLFF; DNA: TGCAGCGTCGGGGGGGAGTTAGAAGAAAAACTGTTTTTT
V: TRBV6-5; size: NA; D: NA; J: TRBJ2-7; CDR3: CASSLGQPYEQYF; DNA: TGTGCCAGCAGTTTGGGCCAGCCCTACGAGCAGTACTTC
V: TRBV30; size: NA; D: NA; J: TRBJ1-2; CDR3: CAWSLGRAYGYTF; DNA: TGTGCCTGGAGTTTGGGCCGAGCCTATGGCTACACCTTC
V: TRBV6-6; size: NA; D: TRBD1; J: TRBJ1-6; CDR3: CASIPSGDRANSPLHF; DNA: TGTGCCAGCATTCCCTCGGGGGACAGGGCCAATTCACCCCTCCACTTT
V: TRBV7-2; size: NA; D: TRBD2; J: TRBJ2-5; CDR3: CASSPTGTSGETQYF; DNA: TGTGCCAGCAGCCCGACCGGGACTAGCGGAGAGACCCAGTACTTC
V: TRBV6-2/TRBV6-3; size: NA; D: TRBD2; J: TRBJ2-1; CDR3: CASSTAGGSANEQFF; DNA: TGTGCCAGCAGTACCGCGGGGGGCTCCGCTAATGAGCAGTTCTTC
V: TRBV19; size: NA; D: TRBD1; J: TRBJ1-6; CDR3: CASSIGGGGMDSPLHF; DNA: TGTGCCAGTAGTATAGGAGGGGGCGGCATGGATTCACCCCTCCACTTT
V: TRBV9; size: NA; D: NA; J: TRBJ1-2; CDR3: CASSVDSYGYTF; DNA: TGTGCCAGCAGCGTAGATAGCTATGGCTACACCTTC
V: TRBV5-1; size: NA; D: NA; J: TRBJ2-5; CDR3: CASSLARNQETQYF; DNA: TGCGCCAGCAGCTTGGCCAGGAACCAAGAGACCCAGTACTTC
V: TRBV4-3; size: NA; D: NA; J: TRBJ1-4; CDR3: CASSQDSGGGDGKLFF; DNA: TGCGCCAGCAGCCAAGATTCGGGCGGGGGTGACGGAAAACTGTTTTTT
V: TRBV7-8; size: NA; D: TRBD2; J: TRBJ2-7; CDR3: CASSRVSGYEQYF; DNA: TGTGCCAGCAGCCGAGTTAGCGGGTACGAGCAGTACTTC
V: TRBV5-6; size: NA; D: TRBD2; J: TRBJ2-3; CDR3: CASSVRAGVTDTQYF; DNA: TGTGCCAGCAGTGTCAGGGCGGGAGTGACAGATACGCAGTATTTT
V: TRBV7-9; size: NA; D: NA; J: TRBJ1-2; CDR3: CASSLGRGSTNYGYTF; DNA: TGTGCCAGCAGCTTAGGGAGGGGCAGCACTAACTATGGCTACACCTTC
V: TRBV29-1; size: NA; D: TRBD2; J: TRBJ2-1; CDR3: CSVEAGSSGRPTGQFF; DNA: TGCAGCGTTGAGGCCGGGTCTAGCGGGAGGCCCACGGGGCAGTTCTTC
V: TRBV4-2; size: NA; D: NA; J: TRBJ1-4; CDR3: CASSQDATRGGNEKLFF; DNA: TGTGCCAGCAGCCAAGATGCGACCCGGGGGGGCAATGAAAAACTGTTTTTT
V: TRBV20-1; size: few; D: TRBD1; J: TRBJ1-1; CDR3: CSASLGTGEAFF; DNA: TGCAGTGCTAGTTTGGGGACAGGGGAAGCTTTCTTT
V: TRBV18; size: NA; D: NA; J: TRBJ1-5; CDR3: CASSRDIGQPQHF; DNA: TGTGCCAGCTCAAGGGACATCGGGCAGCCCCAGCATTTT
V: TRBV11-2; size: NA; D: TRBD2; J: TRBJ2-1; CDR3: CASSLGRASGRGEQFF; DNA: TGTGCCAGCAGCTTAGGTCGGGCTAGCGGGAGGGGGGAGCAGTTCTTC
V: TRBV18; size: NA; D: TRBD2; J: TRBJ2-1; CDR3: CASSPWASGREEQFF; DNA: TGTGCCAGCTCACCGTGGGCTAGCGGGAGGGAGGAGCAGTTCTTC
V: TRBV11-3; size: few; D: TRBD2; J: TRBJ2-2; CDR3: CASSPGGGTGELFF; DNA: TGTGCCAGCAGCCCGGGAGGGGGAACCGGGGAGCTGTTTTTT
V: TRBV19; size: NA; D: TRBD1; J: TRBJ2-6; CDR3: CASTWTGITLGANVLTF; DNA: TGTGCCAGTACCTGGACAGGAATTACTCTGGGGGCCAACGTCCTGACTTTC
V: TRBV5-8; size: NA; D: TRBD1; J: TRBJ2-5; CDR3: CASSLEGRGLGETQYF; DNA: TGTGCCAGCAGCTTGGAGGGCAGGGGGCTGGGGGAGACCCAGTACTTC
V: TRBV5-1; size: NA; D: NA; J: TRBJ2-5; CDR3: CASSLGSGRGQETQYF; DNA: TGCGCCAGCAGCTTGGGGAGCGGCAGGGGACAAGAGACCCAGTACTTC
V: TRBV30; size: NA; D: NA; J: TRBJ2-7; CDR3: CAWSSRGTYEQYF; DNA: TGTGCCTGGAGTTCGCGCGGAACCTACGAGCAGTACTTC
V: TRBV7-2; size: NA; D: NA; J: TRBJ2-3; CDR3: CASSPGTSTDTQYF; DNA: TGTGCCAGCAGCCCCGGGACTAGCACAGATACGCAGTATTTT
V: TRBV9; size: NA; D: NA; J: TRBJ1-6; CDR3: CASSQGVDSSYNSPLHF; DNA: TGTGCCAGCAGCCAAGGGGTAGACAGCTCCTATAATTCACCCCTCCACTTT
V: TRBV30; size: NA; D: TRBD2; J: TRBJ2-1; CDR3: CAWRLAGADGEQFF; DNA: TGTGCCTGGAGATTGGCGGGAGCTGATGGCGAGCAGTTCTTC
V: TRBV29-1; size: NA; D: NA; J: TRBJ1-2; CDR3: CSVADSNYGYTF; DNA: TGCAGCGTTGCCGACAGTAACTATGGCTACACCTTC
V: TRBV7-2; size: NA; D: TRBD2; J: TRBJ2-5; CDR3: CASSPLAGPQETQYF; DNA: TGTGCCAGCAGCCCCCTAGCGGGGCCCCAAGAGACCCAGTACTTC
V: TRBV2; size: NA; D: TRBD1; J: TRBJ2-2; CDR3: CASSGQGVGELFF; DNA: TGTGCCAGCAGCGGACAGGGGGTCGGGGAGCTGTTTTTT